This entry describes one T cell receptor beta chain. The data were taken from a study of blood T cells in healthy people across ages. A J-beta primer mix and a sample-barcoded 5' primer were used in a second PCR of roughly 6 to 12 cycles. TCRdb re-analysed the 5' RACE reads in MiXCR, keeping a single row per CDR3 protein. The sample holds about 580,000 distinct CDR3 sequences, under 55% seen once. This CDR3 contains 15 residues. Germline V gene sequence: CDR1 DFQATT, CDR2 SNEGSKA (reference sequence). The V and J ends lost 3 bases and 2 bases respectively, with 14 bases between them. The receptor's source is a man at least 80 years old in good health. This sequence joins TRBV20-1 and TRBJ2-1; D is unclear. Sequencing was done on a sample of blood. The CDR3 sequence is CSASSQDITYNEQFF. The CDR3 bases are TGCAGTGCTAGTTCCCAGGATATCACCTACAATGAGCAGTTCTTC.